The following is a TCR beta chain sequence with its context. The antigen remains undetermined. The data were obtained in a study of Graves' ophthalmopathy and Graves' hyperthyroidism. Points from the study as a whole: As the model predicted ophthalmopathy progression, it achieved a sensitivity of approximately 65% and a specificity of about 72%.

Patients with other autoimmune diseases, uncontrolled infections, pregnancy or lactation were excluded. With 1 base clipped from V and 4 bases from J, the junction kept 9 bases outside the gene matches. The CDR3 has 17 amino acids. The germline V gene has CDR1 SGHDN and CDR2 FVKESK. For repertoire sequencing, the TCR beta CDR3 regions were amplified from RNA transcripts. First-round RT-PCR employed HTBI primers, with a second-round multiplex PCR after it. Using its own MiXCR run on the multiplex PCR reads, TCRdb lists one record per CDR3 protein. In the table there are about 600,000 distinct CDR3 sequences, under 45% of which are singletons.

Sequencing was carried out using peripheral blood or thyroid tissue (not recorded which). The V call is TRBV14, the J call TRBJ2-1; 8 bases map to TRBD2. This receptor was obtained from an adult man with Graves' hyperthyroidism. Written as DNA, the CDR3 is TGTGCCAGCAGCCAAGTTTCCCGGACTAGCAGTTACAATGAGCAGTTCTTC. It codes for CASSQVSRTSSYNEQFF.